These 16 T cell receptor beta chains came from one sample sequenced in a study of OX40 agonist ivuxolimab in advanced cancers. Produced via immunoSEQ multiplex PCR; TCRdb's table is partial and in-frame only. Of 53,000 or so clones in the sample, less than 90% are singletons; the top ten hold roughly 4.2%. Source: CD4+ or CD8+ T cells sorted from blood, taken in a trial of the OX40 agonist ivuxolimab. The source of these receptors is an adult with an advanced solid tumor such as melanoma, head and neck, liver or kidney cancer.

The chain employs TRBV7-2 and TRBJ2-7; D is perhaps TRBD2 (6 bases). V was trimmed by 0 bases and J by 2 bases, leaving 8 bases between them. The CDR3 totals 14 residues. CDR1 is SGHTA and CDR2 is FQGNSA in the germline V gene. This chain's CDR3 is CASSLAAGPYEQYF. DNA of the CDR3: TGTGCCAGCAGCTTAGCGGCGGGACCCTACGAGCAGTACTTC. The full variable domain, in which reference TRBV7-2 and TRBJ2-7 provide the parts outside the CDR3, is GAGVSQSPSNKVTEKGKDVELRCDPISGHTALYWYRQSLGQGLEFLIYFQGNSAPDKSGLPSDRFSAERTGGSVSTLTIQRTQQEDSAVYLCASSLAAGPYEQYFGPGTRLTVT.

The V and J genes are TRBV7-3 and TRBJ2-3, with a tentative D call TRBD1 (6 bases). This CDR3 has 16 residues. V gave up 2 bases and J gave up 0 bases, with 12 bases separating them. Germline loops: CDR1 SGHTA, CDR2 FQGTGA. The CDR3 bases are TGTGCCAGCAGCTTAGTAGGAACAGGGAGCACAGATACGCAGTATTTT. Translated: CASSLVGTGSTDTQYF.

The chain combines TRBV11-3 with TRBJ2-7, with 8 positions matching TRBD1. Germline V gives CDR1 SGHNT, CDR2 YENEEA. After removal of 3 bases from V and 4 bases from J, the junction contained 5 bases not matched to a gene. CDR3 length: 14 amino acids. CDR3: CASSLDRVTYEQYF. CDR3 DNA: TGTGCCAGCAGCTTGGACAGGGTGACTTACGAGCAGTACTTC.

This clone was found once. The chain is built from TRBV5-1 and TRBJ1-1; the D is unclear. This CDR3 is 15 amino acids long. CDR1 and CDR2 from the germline V gene are SGHRS and YFSETQ. Trimming removed 0 bases at V and 5 bases at J, with 14 bases between. Here the CDR3 DNA reads TGCGCCAGCAGCTTGGATGGCAAGCAGGCGACTGAAGCTTTCTTT. Translated: CASSLDGKQATEAFF.

The chain couples TRBV5-4 to TRBJ1-6, with D maybe TRBD1 (5 bases). CDR1 SGHNT and CDR2 YYREEE come from the germline V gene (reference sequence). This CDR3 region has 15 residues. Trimming cost V 4 bases and J 7 bases, with 15 bases left between them. CDR3 region: CASSRDGERNSPLHF. The CDR3 DNA reads TGTGCCAGCAGCCGGGACGGCGAACGCAATTCACCCCTCCACTTT.

J is TRBJ2-6 and V is TRBV11-2, with D tentatively TRBD2 (6 bases). V gave up 0 bases and J gave up 2 bases, with 8 bases separating them. CDR1 and CDR2 from the germline V gene are SGHAT and FQNNGV. The CDR3 sequence is 16 residues long. In DNA, the CDR3 is TGTGCCAGCAGCTTAGATCCGGGGGCTGGGGCCAACGTCCTGACTTTC. It yields the protein CASSLDPGAGANVLTF.

By its share, this clone is medium-sized. CDR3 sequence (DNA): TGTGCCTGGAGTGTCGGTGGTCCAGATACGCAGTATTTT. Translated, it gives CAWSVGGPDTQYF. The chain joins TRBV30 to TRBJ2-3; D uncertain. Deletions cut 0 bases from V and 4 bases from J, with 8 bases between. CDR1 GTSNPN and CDR2 SVGIG come from the germline V gene (reference sequence). The CDR3 has 13 amino acids.

The chain couples TRBV7-2 to TRBJ1-3, with D unresolved. The germline V and J ends were trimmed by 1 base and 3 bases, with 13 bases remaining between them. Germline CDR1 and CDR2: SGHTA and FQGNSA. This CDR3 is 16 amino acids long. The CDR3 is CASSLVRWVDGNTIYF. In nucleotides, the CDR3 is TGTGCCAGCAGCTTAGTACGCTGGGTTGATGGAAACACCATATATTTT.

The chain combines TRBV7-9 with TRBJ2-4, with D perhaps TRBD1 (5 bases). This CDR3 has 16 amino acids. CDR1 and CDR2 (germline): SEHNR, FQNEAQ (reference sequence). Trimming cost V 0 bases and J 0 bases, with 9 bases left between them. The CDR3 is CASSLAGPVAKNIQYF. The DNA of the CDR3 is TGTGCCAGCAGCTTAGCGGGGCCTGTAGCCAAAAACATTCAGTACTTC.

Here the CDR3 reads CASGRGQGADEQYF. CDR3 DNA sequence: TGCGCCAGCGGCCGGGGACAGGGGGCCGACGAGCAGTACTTC. The rearrangement links TRBV5-1 to TRBJ2-7; TRBD1 aligns across 12 bases. In germline, CDR1 is SGHRS, CDR2 YFSETQ. Trimming removed 7 bases from V and 5 bases from J; junction bases left unmatched: 7. The CDR3 totals 14 residues.

This chain connects TRBV19 to TRBJ1-5; no reliable D call. The V gene lost 6 bases and the J gene lost 3 bases, with 12 bases spanning the gap. CDR1 and CDR2 (germline): LNHDA, SQIVND (reference sequence). This CDR3 comprises 14 residues. The CDR3 loop reads CASRPPGPNQPQHF. CDR3 in DNA: TGTGCCAGTAGACCCCCCGGCCCCAATCAGCCCCAGCATTTT.

The V call is TRBV19, the J call TRBJ1-1; TRBD1 is a possible D gene (5 bases). This CDR3 comprises 14 residues. Per the germline V gene, CDR1 is LNHDA and CDR2 is SQIVND (reference sequence). Trimming shortened V by 7 bases and J by 4 bases, and 16 bases separated the two germline ends. CDR3 sequence reads: CASTAGWGITEAFF. CDR3 coding DNA: TGTGCCAGTACGGCCGGGTGGGGGATCACTGAAGCTTTCTTT.

The chain employs TRBV19 and TRBJ1-2; 8 bases line up with TRBD1. V shed 3 bases and J 4 bases; nucleotides not matched to a gene: 10. This CDR3 is 16 amino acids long. The germline V gene encodes CDR1 LNHDA and CDR2 SQIVND (reference sequence). CDR3 in amino acids: CASSMSSGGSSYGYTF. CDR3 DNA: TGTGCCAGTAGTATGTCCTCAGGGGGCAGTTCCTATGGCTACACCTTC.

The DNA of the CDR3 is TGTGCCACGTCGACCGGGGGGAACTTCGATAACTATGGCTACACCTTC. Residues: CATSTGGNFDNYGYTF. The chain carries TRBV10-3 and TRBJ1-2; D perhaps matches TRBD1 (5 bases). The CDR3 loop spans 16 amino acids. Trimming took off 10 bases at V and 1 base at J, with 22 bases between the two ends. CDR1 and CDR2 (germline): ENHRY, SYGVKD.

In nucleotides, the CDR3 is TGTGCCAGCAGTACCGATGAGTTTCGTCAGCCCCAGCATTTT. It specifies CASSTDEFRQPQHF. V gene TRBV6-5 combines with J gene TRBJ1-5; D remains ambiguous. Germline loops: CDR1 MNHEY, CDR2 SVGAGI. V lost 5 bases and J 6 bases, leaving 14 bases between the germline ends. CDR3 length: 14 residues.

This chain links TRBV21-1 with TRBJ2-2; TRBD1 is taken as the D call from the table, unchecked against the DNA. TRBV21-1 is designated a pseudogene. There are 18 residues in the CDR3. The CDR3 nucleotides read TGTGCCAGCAGCGCCCCGGTAGGCAGGGGGGAAGACACCGGGGAGCTGTTTTTT. It specifies CASSAPVGRGEDTGELFF.